The next 25 T cell receptor beta chains were all read from a single sample in a study of OX40 agonist ivuxolimab in advanced cancers. Some clones are missing from TCRdb's copy, which holds only in-frame ones; the method was immunoSEQ multiplex PCR. Of roughly 32,000 clones listed, around 84% were seen once; the top ten hold about 2.5%. This material consisted of CD4+ or CD8+ T cells sorted from blood, taken in a trial of the OX40 agonist ivuxolimab. These receptors were taken from an adult with an advanced solid tumor such as melanoma, head and neck, liver or kidney cancer.

The chain's CDR3 is CASSADSRAGANVLTF. The CDR3 DNA is TGTGCCAGCTCAGCCGACTCGAGGGCTGGGGCCAACGTCCTGACTTTC. The rearrangement uses TRBV18 and TRBJ2-6, with a weak D call TRBD2 (5 bases). CDR1 is KGHSH, CDR2 LQKENI, per germline. This CDR3 has 16 amino acids. Trimming left V 5 bases short and J 2 bases short, with 13 bases between.

In its sample, this clone was seen a few times. The V gene is TRBV28, the J gene TRBJ1-6; D is possibly TRBD1 (6 bases). Germline assignment: CDR1 MDHEN and CDR2 SYDVKM. This CDR3 region has 15 residues. V was trimmed by 1 base and J by 7 bases, leaving 11 bases between them. The CDR3 protein is CASSLLGQGNSPLHF. CDR3 bases: TGTGCCAGCAGTTTATTGGGGCAGGGGAATTCACCCCTCCACTTT. The full variable domain, its missing parts supplied by reference TRBV28 and TRBJ1-6, is DVKVTQSSRYLVKRTGEKVFLECVQDMDHENMFWYRQDPGLGLRLIYFSYDVKMKEKGDIPEGYSVSREKKERFSLILESASTNQTSMYLCASSLLGQGNSPLHFGNGTRLTVT.

CDR3 sequence reads: CASSTQGATSYGYTF. CDR3 nucleotides: TGTGCCAGTAGTACCCAAGGAGCCACGAGCTATGGCTACACCTTC. The chain joins TRBV19 to TRBJ1-2; no clear D gene. The V and J ends lost 4 bases and 4 bases respectively, with 16 bases between them. This CDR3 has 15 amino acids. The germline gives CDR1 LNHDA, CDR2 SQIVND (reference sequence).

The rearrangement uses TRBV7-2 and TRBJ2-2; D gene unclear. The CDR3 runs to 15 residues. Per germline, CDR1 SGHTA and CDR2 FQGNSA. V lost 5 bases and J lost 1, with 11 bases in between. CDR3 nucleotides: TGTGCCAGCAGCCCCACCCCGCAGAACACCGGGGAGCTGTTTTTT. Translating gives CASSPTPQNTGELFF. The full variable domain, its missing parts supplied by reference TRBV7-2 and TRBJ2-2, is GAGVSQSPSNKVTEKGKDVELRCDPISGHTALYWYRQSLGQGLEFLIYFQGNSAPDKSGLPSDRFSAERTGGSVSTLTIQRTQQEDSAVYLCASSPTPQNTGELFFGEGSRLTVL.

Details on this clone: One end of the junction does not line up with germline, which may come from a read error. The V and J genes are TRBV2 and TRBJ2-1; TRBD1 aligns across 12 bases. The CDR3 is 13 amino acids. The germline V gene has CDR1 SNHLY and CDR2 FYNNEI. The CDR3 DNA reads as TGTGCCAGCAGTACCGGGACAGGGGGCGCGCGTCTCTTC. Amino acid sequence: CASSTGTGGARLF.

The sample holds a few counts of this clone. The chain employs TRBV5-8 and TRBJ2-1; 8 nucleotides agree with TRBD2. The CDR3 loop spans 14 amino acids. Trimming took 2 bases from V and 6 from J; bases not matched to a gene: 4. Germline CDR1 is SGHTS and CDR2 is YDEGEE. The CDR3: CASSFGTSGNEQFF. In DNA form, the CDR3 reads TGTGCCAGCAGCTTTGGGACTAGTGGCAATGAGCAGTTCTTC.

CDR3: CASSQVSIMNTEAFF. CDR3 coding DNA: TGCGCCAGCAGCCAAGTATCAATCATGAACACTGAAGCTTTCTTT. The chain is built from TRBV4-1 and TRBJ1-1; D is unresolved. CDR1 is MGHRA, CDR2 YSYEKL, per germline. V shed 1 base and J shed 0 bases, with 9 bases lying between them. The CDR3 covers 15 residues.

The J gene is TRBJ1-2, the V gene TRBV14; D is unclear. Trimming took off 1 base at V and 2 bases at J, with 20 bases between the two ends. This CDR3 comprises 18 residues. Germline V gene sequence: CDR1 SGHDN, CDR2 FVKESK. The CDR3 is CASSQGERVGRKNYGYTF. CDR3 DNA: TGTGCCAGCAGCCAAGGGGAAAGGGTAGGTCGGAAGAACTATGGCTACACCTTC.

V is TRBV10-3 and J is TRBJ1-1, with TRBD1 matching over 8 bases. This CDR3 region has 14 residues. Trimming removed 3 bases from V and 3 bases from J; junction bases left unmatched: 3. Germline V gene sequence: CDR1 ENHRY, CDR2 SYGVKD. The chain's CDR3 is CAISELGQDTEAFF. DNA of the CDR3: TGTGCCATCAGTGAACTGGGACAGGACACTGAAGCTTTCTTT.

The chain combines TRBV7-3 with TRBJ2-1; unclear D gene. CDR3 length: 13 amino acids. V lost 5 bases and J 6 bases, leaving 11 bases between the germline ends. CDR1 and CDR2 from the germline V gene are SGHTA and FQGTGA. CDR3 DNA: TGTGCCAGCAGCCTGAATCGGAGCAATGAGCAGTTCTTC. It encodes CASSLNRSNEQFF. The full variable domain, with the rest looked up from reference TRBV7-3 and TRBJ2-1, is GAGVSQTPSNKVTEKGKYVELRCDPISGHTALYWYRQSLGQGPEFLIYFQGTGAADDSGLPNDRFFAVRPEGSVSTLKIQRTERGDSAVYLCASSLNRSNEQFFGPGTRLTVL.

The chain links TRBV5-4 to TRBJ1-1, with a tentative D call TRBD1 (6 bases). CDR3 length: 15 residues. V lost 1 base and J lost 6, with 16 bases in between. Germline V gene data show CDR1 as SGHNT and CDR2 as YYREEE (reference sequence). CDR3: CASSLNERGDAEAFF. CDR3 DNA: TGTGCCAGCAGCTTGAACGAAAGGGGGGACGCTGAAGCTTTCTTT.

The chain couples TRBV7-2 to TRBJ1-2; tentative D call: TRBD1 (6 bases). Trimming removed 1 base at V and 7 bases at J, with 16 bases between. This CDR3 spans 15 amino acids. Germline CDR1 reads SGHTA; CDR2 reads FQGNSA. The CDR3 is CASSLVEGVEGGYTF. As DNA, the CDR3 is TGTGCCAGCAGCTTAGTGGAGGGGGTTGAGGGTGGCTACACCTTC.

The gene calls are TRBV18 and TRBJ2-1, with 10 positions matching TRBD2. Per the germline V gene, CDR1 is KGHSH and CDR2 is LQKENI. J lost 7 bases, V lost 0 bases, and 6 bases had no gene match. This CDR3 is 16 amino acids long. Here the CDR3 DNA reads TGTGCCAGCTCACCACCGGGGGTAGCGGGAGGAAATGAGCAGTTCTTC. Its protein product is CASSPPGVAGGNEQFF. Together with reference TRBV18 and TRBJ2-1, the CDR3 gives the full variable domain: NAGVMQNPRHLVRRRGQEARLRCSPMKGHSHVYWYRQLPEEGLKFMVYLQKENIIDESGMPKERFSAEFPKEGPSILRIQQVVRGDSAAYFCASSPPGVAGGNEQFFGPGTRLTVL.

The gene calls are TRBV4-3 and TRBJ1-6, with 11 bases lining up with TRBD1. Per the germline V gene, CDR1 is LGHNA and CDR2 is YSLEER. The CDR3 has 18 residues. The V gene end was trimmed by 4 bases and the J gene end by 9 bases; junction bases not matched to a gene: 14. The CDR3 loop reads CASSPEAGTGGSASPLHF. The CDR3 DNA sequence: TGCGCCAGCAGCCCCGAGGCCGGGACAGGGGGTTCCGCTTCACCCCTCCACTTT.

This clone was detected only once. This chain joins TRBV7-2 and TRBJ2-3; D is unresolved. CDR1 and CDR2 (germline): SGHTA, FQGNSA. The ends were cut back, 8 bases at V and 5 bases at J, with 20 bases in the middle. This CDR3 is 15 amino acids long. This CDR3 is CASSLSTPLRDTQYF. The CDR3 bases are TGTGCCAGCTCATTAAGTACCCCCTTAAGAGATACGCAGTATTTT.

The chain couples TRBV7-2 to TRBJ2-3; 10 bases line up with TRBD1. The CDR3 covers 15 residues. Per germline, CDR1 SGHTA and CDR2 FQGNSA. V lost 3 bases to trimming and J lost 3 bases; unmatched junction nucleotides: 3. For the CDR3, the DNA is TGTGCCAGCAGCTTCGACAGGGGGCATACAGATACGCAGTATTTT. Translating gives CASSFDRGHTDTQYF.

The chain links TRBV9 to TRBJ2-7, with TRBD1 matching 11 bases. V trimming: 5 bases; J trimming: 1 base; junction bases outside the gene matches: 11. Germline CDR1 reads SGDLS; CDR2 reads YYNGEE. This CDR3 is built from 17 residues. CDR3 DNA: TGTGCCAGCAGTGGGGCTTTGGGACAGGGGGGATCCTACGAGCAGTACTTC. The encoded protein is CASSGALGQGGSYEQYF.

This clone was recorded once. The chain employs TRBV4-3 and TRBJ1-4, with D perhaps matching TRBD1 (5 bases). The CDR3 runs 17 residues. CDR1 is LGHNA and CDR2 is YSLEER in the germline V gene. Trimming removed 0 bases from V and 4 bases from J, with 15 bases in between. CDR3 sequence reads: CASSQDQIRQGNEKLFF. The CDR3 nucleotides read TGCGCCAGCAGCCAAGATCAAATACGGCAGGGTAATGAAAAACTGTTTTTT.

The J gene is TRBJ1-3, the V gene TRBV5-1; no definite D call. The CDR3 runs to 15 residues. The germline CDR1 and CDR2 sequences are SGHRS and YFSETQ. V dropped 0 bases and J dropped 2 bases, with 9 bases sitting between them. The CDR3: CASSLGGGPGNTIYF. The DNA of the CDR3 is TGCGCCAGCAGCTTGGGAGGCGGCCCTGGAAACACCATATATTTT.

V usage is TRBV6-5 and J usage is TRBJ2-5, with 7 bases identical to TRBD1. CDR3 length: 13 residues. Germline trimming cut 6 bases from V and 2 bases from J; bases unmatched to any gene: 3. CDR1 is MNHEY, CDR2 SVGAGI, per germline. The CDR3 loop reads CASRGTEQETQYF. CDR3 nucleotides: TGTGCCAGCAGGGGGACAGAACAAGAGACCCAGTACTTC.

This rearrangement joins TRBV12-5 to TRBJ2-2, with D uncertain. This CDR3 has 14 amino acids. The V and J ends lost 1 base and 2 bases respectively, with 5 bases between them. Germline values: CDR1 LGHNT, CDR2 FRNRAP. The CDR3 bases are TGTGCTAGTGGTTTGGGGCTTAACACCGGGGAGCTGTTTTTT. It specifies CASGLGLNTGELFF.

V and J are TRBV28 and TRBJ1-5, with D perhaps TRBD1 (5 bases). The CDR3 is 13 amino acids. Trimming cost V 4 bases and J 7 bases, with 11 bases left between them. CDR1 and CDR2 (germline): MDHEN, SYDVKM. CDR3 sequence (DNA): TGTGCCAGCAGTTCCCCAGGGCACCAGCCCCAGCATTTT. This translates into CASSSPGHQPQHF. Full variable domain (missing parts from reference TRBV28 and TRBJ1-5): DVKVTQSSRYLVKRTGEKVFLECVQDMDHENMFWYRQDPGLGLRLIYFSYDVKMKEKGDIPEGYSVSREKKERFSLILESASTNQTSMYLCASSSPGHQPQHFGDGTRLSIL.

This chain uses TRBV7-2 with TRBJ1-6; 9 bases agree with TRBD1. V lost 2 bases, J lost 5 bases, and 4 bases stayed unmatched. CDR1 is SGHTA, CDR2 FQGNSA, per germline. This CDR3 region has 16 residues. The CDR3 nucleotides are TGTGCCAGCAGCTTAACAGGGGGCTTCAATAATTCACCCCTCCACTTT. Encoded protein: CASSLTGGFNNSPLHF.

This chain connects TRBV30 to TRBJ1-3; possibly TRBD1 for D (6 bases). V gave up 5 bases and J gave up 8 bases, with 16 bases separating them. This CDR3 region has 13 residues. The germline gives CDR1 GTSNPN, CDR2 SVGIG (reference sequence). CDR3 residues: CAWGPRGLYTIYF. CDR3 nucleotide sequence: TGTGCCTGGGGCCCCCGGGGGCTTTACACCATATATTTT. Using reference TRBV30 and TRBJ1-3 for the parts outside the CDR3, the full variable domain is SQTIHQWPATLVQPVGSPLSLECTVEGTSNPNLYWYRQAAGRGLQLLFYSVGIGQISSEVPQNLSASRPQDRQFILSSKKLLLSDSGFYLCAWGPRGLYTIYFGEGSWLTVV.

The chain uses TRBV7-2 and TRBJ2-1; 10 bases are a match to TRBD2. CDR3 length: 13 amino acids. J lost 15 bases, V lost 7 bases, and 12 bases had no gene match. Germline V CDR1 and CDR2: SGHTA, FQGNSA. In DNA form, the CDR3 reads TGTGCCAGCACCCGTCCCCTAGCGGGAGATTTGTTCTTC. This translates into CASTRPLAGDLFF.